This section outlines one T cell receptor beta chain sequence together with its context. There is no known antigen for this receptor. No qualities accompany the bases; no much larger clone lies one base away. Patients with autoimmune disease history or receiving systemic immunosuppression were excluded from the trial. Peripheral blood for TCR sequencing was collected from all dose cohorts at baseline, on cycle 4 day 1, and on cycle 7 day 1. Samples came from an open-label, multicenter, first-in-human phase I dose-escalation trial of ivuxolimab. Adults with locally advanced or metastatic melanoma, renal cell carcinoma, hepatocellular carcinoma or head and neck squamous cell carcinoma were enrolled in the trial. CD4+ and CD8+ T cells were sorted separately from peripheral blood before TCR sequencing. These data are taken from a study of OX40 agonist ivuxolimab in advanced cancers. Some background on the complete study: Ivuxolimab was an agonistic, fully human IgG2 monoclonal antibody directed against OX40 (CD134), a costimulatory receptor. Prior anti-PD-1, anti-PD-L1 or anti-CTLA-4 therapy was permitted, and 40% to 50% of dose-escalation patients had received checkpoint inhibitors. Partial responses were achieved by three dose-escalation patients, of whom one had hepatocellular carcinoma and two had cutaneous melanoma. The monotherapy dose-escalation portion (N of about 50 patients) of the phase I ivuxolimab trial is reported in the paper. Intravenous ivuxolimab was administered to patients every 2 weeks at six dose levels: 0.01, 0.1, 0.3, 1.5, 3 and 10 mg/kg. The dose-escalation cohort was 82.7% male with a mean age of around 64 years, ranging from roughly 23 to 90. Of the 50 to 55 dose-escalation patients, hepatocellular carcinoma was present in approximately 20, melanoma in about 15, renal cell carcinoma in 9 and head and neck cancer in 9. The purpose of peripheral TCRbeta sequencing was to test whether ivuxolimab changed TCR sequence diversity and led to clonal T-cell expansion. Summary of the overall study and its limitations: Low levels of normalized T-cell clonal expansion were also seen in some patients who did not respond. In the 0.1-3.0 mg/kg groups, partial responders were among the patients with the lowest normalized peripheral clonal expansion, particularly in CD8+ T cells. The antigen specificity of the clonally expanded peripheral T cells was not determined. At doses of 0.1 to 3.0 mg/kg, clonal expansion of both CD4+ and CD8+ blood T cells was observed from baseline to week 6. After ivuxolimab, more expanded clones were found on average in CD8+ T cells than in CD4+ T cells.

To sequence the TCRbeta CDR3 region, genomic DNA was isolated from the sorted cells. TCRbeta CDR3 regions were sequenced using the immunoSEQ Assay. Here the immuneACCESS table is served through TCRdb, limited to in-frame sequences with V and J called. Missing clones are a known gap in these copies; in checked studies unresolved V genes cover under half, and the rest lacks a known reason. Counted in this sample were around 31,000 clones; roughly 76% of them appeared once. Of the sample, roughly 21% is held by the ten largest clones. The CDR3 goes from the cysteine to the phenylalanine over 13 residues. Only the CDR3 part of the read is kept: 39 bases, read in frame from the first base. The germline V gene (reference sequence) specifies PRHDT as CDR1 and FYEKMQ as CDR2. V and J are truncated by 8 bases and 0 bases respectively, leaving an intervening sequence of 10 bases.

This chain is built from TRBV13 and TRBJ1-1; TRBD1 could be the D gene, as 6 bases match. The sequences come from CD4+ or CD8+ T cells sorted from blood, collected in a trial of the OX40 agonist ivuxolimab. This clonotype was obtained from an adult with an advanced solid tumor such as melanoma, head and neck, liver or kidney cancer. The nucleotide sequence reads as follows: TGTGCCAGCTCAGAGGGGGTGAACACTGAAGCTTTCTTT. Translation gives CASSEGVNTEAFF.